The sequence of this T cell receptor beta chain was determined in a study of T cell repertoires in cytomegalovirus infection. Study details: Public TCR beta signatures marked donors with CMV infection and the matching HLA.

Whole-study findings and limits: Dominating the ex vivo response were HLA-C-restricted CMV-specific TCR beta clonotypes. Identification of carriers of CMV plus the relevant HLA was performed using cumulative public TCR beta family frequency.

V dropped 4 bases and J dropped 3 bases, with 9 bases sitting between them. CDR1 and CDR2 from the germline V gene are MNHNY and SVGAGI (reference sequence). The CDR3 spans 13 residues. This clonotype came up once. Antigen: not known. In TCRdb, the reads were re-called with MiXCR into one record per CDR3 protein. In the table there are 150,000 to 200,000 distinct CDR3 sequences, approximately 14% of which are singletons. The TCR sequence derives from a human donor in good health (CMV status not recorded). Some clones in this sample may be carry-over from other donors' samples. The specimen was PBMCs. The chain couples TRBV6-6 to TRBJ1-1, with D unresolved. The CDR3 nucleotides are TGTGCCAGCAGTTTACAAAGAGACACTGAAGCTTTCTTT. Its protein product is CASSLQRDTEAFF.